The 18 T cell receptor beta chains below come from one sample, sequenced in a study of identifying expanded T cells in peripheral blood. This table comes from immunoSEQ multiplex PCR, and its TCRdb copy is limited to in-frame clones, with some not included. The sample has about 80,000 clones; roughly 91% are singletons. Sequencing was done on a sample of blood. The receptor set was obtained from a person aged 18-70 years in good health.

The chain is built from TRBV7-7 and TRBJ1-1, with D hard to call. The CDR3 is 13 amino acids. V was pared by 4 bases and J by 0 bases, with 6 bases between. Germline CDR1 is SSHAT and CDR2 is FNYEAQ (reference sequence). The CDR3 coding sequence is TGTGCCAGCAGCTCCGCCCTGAACACTGAAGCTTTCTTT. Its translation is CASSSALNTEAFF.

V usage is TRBV11-2 and J usage is TRBJ2-7, with D perhaps matching TRBD1 (6 bases). Trimming took off 5 bases at V and 8 bases at J, with 10 bases between the two ends. The CDR3 extends over 11 amino acids. Per germline, CDR1 SGHAT and CDR2 FQNNGV. Written as DNA, the CDR3 is TGTGCCAGCAGCCAGGGGCGACAGCAGTACTTC. Translated, it gives CASSQGRQQYF. Looking up the rest from reference TRBV11-2 and TRBJ2-7 gives the full variable domain: EAGVAQSPRYKIIEKRQSVAFWCNPISGHATLYWYQQILGQGPKLLIQFQNNGVVDDSQLPKDRFSAERLKGVDSTLKIQPAKLEDSAVYLCASSQGRQQYFGPGTRLTVT.

This clone has a handful of counts. The gene calls are TRBV5-6 and TRBJ2-7; TRBD1 matches at 11 bases. CDR1 is SGHDT and CDR2 is YYEEEE in the germline V gene. The junction had 7 bases not matched to a gene; V was cut back by 0 bases and J by 5 bases. This CDR3 has 16 residues. The CDR3 loop is CASSLGSDRGPHEQYF. In DNA form, the CDR3 reads TGTGCCAGCAGCTTGGGGTCGGACAGGGGGCCCCACGAGCAGTACTTC.

The V gene is TRBV27, the J gene TRBJ2-5; no firm D call. Trimming shortened V by 1 base and J by 5 bases, and 17 bases separated the two germline ends. The CDR3 length is 16 residues. The germline V gene encodes CDR1 MNHEY and CDR2 SMNVEV (reference sequence). The CDR3 coding sequence is TGTGCCAGCAGTTTATACGCACGGGTCCGGCAGGAGACCCAGTACTTC. It encodes CASSLYARVRQETQYF.

J is TRBJ1-2 and V is TRBV7-2; D call uncertain. This CDR3 is 14 amino acids long. Trimming took off 4 bases at V and 2 bases at J, with 11 bases between the two ends. Germline lookup yields CDR1 SGHTA and CDR2 FQGNSA. CDR3 sequence (DNA): TGTGCCAGCAGCTCGGCTGGGTGGAACTATGGCTACACCTTC. It encodes CASSSAGWNYGYTF.

J is TRBJ1-6 and V is TRBV7-9; no firm D call. The V gene's germline CDR1 is SEHNR and CDR2 FQNEAQ (reference sequence). This CDR3 is built from 14 residues. V lost 1 base and J lost 6, with 7 bases in between. CDR3 region: CASSLEGGNSPLHF. The CDR3 nucleotides read TGTGCCAGCAGCTTAGAGGGCGGTAATTCACCCCTCCACTTT.

The chain has TRBV7-9 and TRBJ1-5; D possibly corresponds to TRBD1 (6 bases). The CDR3 spans 16 residues. Germline lookup yields CDR1 SEHNR and CDR2 FQNEAQ (reference sequence). V gave up 4 bases and J gave up 2 bases, with 15 bases separating them. The chain's CDR3 is CASSYGGRGGNQPQHF. CDR3 DNA: TGTGCCAGCAGCTACGGGGGGCGCGGGGGCAATCAGCCCCAGCATTTT. The full variable domain, completed using reference TRBV7-9 and TRBJ1-5, is DTGVSQNPRHKITKRGQNVTFRCDPISEHNRLYWYRQTLGQGPEFLTYFQNEAQLEKSRLLSDRFSAERPKGSFSTLEIQRTEQGDSAMYLCASSYGGRGGNQPQHFGDGTRLSIL.

The V call is TRBV19, the J call TRBJ1-1, with D hard to call. Germline assignment: CDR1 LNHDA and CDR2 SQIVND (reference sequence). With 8 bases removed from V and 1 base from J, the gap between germline ends came to 11 bases. The CDR3 length is 13 residues. Here the CDR3 DNA reads TGTGCCAGTGCCCTTATGGGGAACACTGAAGCTTTCTTT. It is translated as CASALMGNTEAFF. The full variable domain, rest sourced from reference TRBV19 and TRBJ1-1, is DGGITQSPKYLFRKEGQNVTLSCEQNLNHDAMYWYRQDPGQGLRLIYYSQIVNDFQKGDIAEGYSVSREKKESFPLTVTSAQKNPTAFYLCASALMGNTEAFFGQGTRLTVV.

This chain uses TRBV5-1 with TRBJ2-2; 7 bases line up with TRBD1. V lost 0 bases, J lost 6 bases, and 11 bases stayed unmatched. The CDR3 has 17 residues. The germline V gene has CDR1 SGHRS and CDR2 YFSETQ. DNA for the CDR3: TGCGCCAGCAGCTTGGCCGGAAAGGGGGCAGTGGCCGGGGAGCTGTTTTTT. It yields the protein CASSLAGKGAVAGELFF.

The rearrangement links TRBV2 to TRBJ1-2; the D is unclear. V was clipped by 6 bases and J by 11 bases, with 10 bases between them. The germline CDR1 and CDR2 sequences are SNHLY and FYNNEI. This CDR3 has 10 amino acids. The CDR3 loop reads CASRFAWYTF. The CDR3, as DNA: TGTGCCAGCAGGTTCGCTTGGTACACCTTC.

As to this clone: This specimen includes other DNA sequences encoding the same CDR3. V gene TRBV5-4 combines with J gene TRBJ2-1; 13 bases are shared with TRBD2. Germline CDR1 SGHNT, CDR2 YYREEE (reference sequence). The length of the CDR3 is 15 residues. The V segment lost 4 bases and the J segment 3 bases; nucleotides outside the gene matches: 1. CDR3 bases: TGTGCCAGCAGCCGGACTAGCGGGGGCTACAATGAGCAGTTCTTC. Translating it yields CASSRTSGGYNEQFF. Using reference TRBV5-4 and TRBJ2-1 for the parts outside the CDR3, the full variable domain is ETGVTQSPTHLIKTRGQQVTLRCSSQSGHNTVSWYQQALGQGPQFIFQYYREEENGRGNFPPRFSGLQFPNYSSELNVNALELDDSALYLCASSRTSGGYNEQFFGPGTRLTVL.

V and J are TRBV7-6 and TRBJ2-3; 9 bases match TRBD1. The germline CDR1 and CDR2 sequences are SGHVS and FNYEAQ. The CDR3 consists of 14 residues. V lost 7 bases and J lost 5; bases outside the gene matches: 7. CDR3 amino acids: CASTKGQGRDTQYF. In nucleotides, the CDR3 is TGTGCCAGCACCAAGGGACAGGGAAGAGATACGCAGTATTTT.

V usage is TRBV4-3 and J usage is TRBJ1-2; 7 bases are shared with TRBD1. After removal of 0 bases from V and 8 bases from J, the junction contained 6 bases not matched to a gene. The CDR3 consists of 14 residues. Germline CDR1 reads LGHNA; CDR2 reads YSLEER. DNA of the CDR3: TGCGCCAGCAGCCAAGATCCGACAGGGCAAGGCTACACCTTC. Protein: CASSQDPTGQGYTF.

V gene TRBV2 combines with J gene TRBJ1-1, with TRBD1 identical over 8 bases. CDR1 SNHLY and CDR2 FYNNEI come from the germline V gene. The V gene end was trimmed by 6 bases and the J gene end by 7 bases; junction bases not matched to a gene: 10. There are 14 residues in the CDR3. The CDR3 reads CASSGGQALFEAFF. CDR3 nucleotide sequence: TGTGCCAGCAGCGGGGGACAGGCGCTATTTGAAGCTTTCTTT. The full variable domain, completed using reference TRBV2 and TRBJ1-1, is EPEVTQTPSHQVTQMGQEVILRCVPISNHLYFYWYRQILGQKVEFLVSFYNNEISEKSEIFDDQFSVERPDGSNFTLKIRSTKLEDSAMYFCASSGGQALFEAFFGQGTRLTVV.

This chain's CDR3 is CASSPRQLDTGELFF. The CDR3 DNA reads as TGTGCCAGCTCACCGAGACAGCTAGACACCGGGGAGCTGTTTTTT. The V and J genes are TRBV18 and TRBJ2-2; the D gene is possibly TRBD1 (5 bases). V was clipped by 3 bases and J by 3 bases, with 11 bases between them. The CDR3 extends over 15 amino acids. From germline, CDR1 is KGHSH and CDR2 LQKENI.

This clone was seen once. V and J are TRBV6-6 and TRBJ1-1; no definite D call. This CDR3 region has 11 residues. Germline loops: CDR1 MNHNY, CDR2 SVGAGI (reference sequence). Deletions cut 2 bases from V and 8 bases from J, with 6 bases between. The CDR3, as DNA: TGTGCCAGCAGTTACGGCCCAGAAGCTTTCTTT. Translating gives CASSYGPEAFF.

This clone was counted a single time. The CDR3, as DNA: TGTGCCAGCAGCTTAGCGGGGGGATCCACTGAAGCTTTCTTT. It is translated as CASSLAGGSTEAFF. The chain joins TRBV7-6 to TRBJ1-1; weak D call: TRBD1 (5 bases). The CDR3 is made up of 14 amino acids. Trimming removed 0 bases from V and 4 bases from J, with 9 bases in between. CDR1 is SGHVS, CDR2 FNYEAQ, per germline.

This rearrangement joins TRBV4-3 to TRBJ2-3; D unresolved. Germline loops: CDR1 LGHNA, CDR2 YSLEER. Trimming stripped 0 bases from V and 12 bases from J, with 22 bases between. CDR3 length: 16 residues. This chain's CDR3 is CASSQDWPRRSSSQYF. The CDR3 region has the DNA TGCGCCAGCAGCCAAGACTGGCCGCGACGATCTTCCAGCCAGTATTTT.